This TCR beta chain came from a study of control samples from healthy donors and cancer patients. The data were produced by immunoSEQ multiplex PCR, yet TCRdb's version contains in-frame clones alone and is incomplete. In the table there are about 190,000 clones, around 90% of which are singletons. The CDR3 spans 15 residues. Trimming took 4 bases from V and 8 from J; bases not matched to a gene: 10. Germline values: CDR1 MNHEY, CDR2 SVGAGI. The rearrangement links TRBV6-5 to TRBJ1-4, with 7 bases that match TRBD1. The sample comprised blood. The source is a man in his thirties or forties in good health. Here the CDR3 reads CASSSLGGGEEKLFF. In nucleotides, the CDR3 is TGTGCCAGCAGTTCCTTAGGGGGCGGGGAGGAAAAACTGTTTTTT.